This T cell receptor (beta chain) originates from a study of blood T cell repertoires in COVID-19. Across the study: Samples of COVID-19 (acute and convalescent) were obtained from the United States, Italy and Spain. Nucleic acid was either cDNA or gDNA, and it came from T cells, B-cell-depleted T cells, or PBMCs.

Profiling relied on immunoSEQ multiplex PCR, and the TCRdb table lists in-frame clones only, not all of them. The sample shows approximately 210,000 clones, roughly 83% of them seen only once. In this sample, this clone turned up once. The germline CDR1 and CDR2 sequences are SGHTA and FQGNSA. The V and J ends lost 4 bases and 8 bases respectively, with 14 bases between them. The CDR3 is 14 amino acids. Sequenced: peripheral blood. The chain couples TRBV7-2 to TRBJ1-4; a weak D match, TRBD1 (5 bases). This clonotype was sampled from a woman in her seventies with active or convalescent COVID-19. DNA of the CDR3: TGTGCCAGCAGCTCGGGAGGGGCGAGGGAAAAACTGTTTTTT. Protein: CASSSGGAREKLFF.